This paragraph covers one T cell receptor (beta chain) sequence. Its antigen is not known. The CDR3 is 13 residues long. From germline, CDR1 is SGDLS and CDR2 YYNGEE. V was clipped by 0 bases and J by 5 bases, with 7 bases between them. The sample comes from a study of beta chain features in type 1 diabetes. Points from the study as a whole: Any HLA-type effect on TCRB rearrangement remained unresolved here. In all four CD4+ subsets, TCRB CDR3 length was significantly, moderately reduced in type 1 diabetes.

The isolated RNA, all of it, was reverse transcribed, so expressed TCRB transcripts were what got sequenced. Naive, central memory and regulatory T cell samples averaged roughly 3.7 million reads. Method: immunoSEQ multiplex PCR; TCRdb's copy keeps in-frame clones and lacks some. The table includes 240,000 or so clones, approximately 70% detected once. This receptor was taken from a man aged 25 to 40 in good health. J is TRBJ2-3 and V is TRBV9, with D hard to call. Sample: naive CD4+ T cells from blood. CDR3 residues: CASSVGEQDTQYF. The CDR3 coding sequence is TGTGCCAGCAGCGTAGGAGAACAAGATACGCAGTATTTT.